This T cell receptor (beta chain) was observed in a study of cytomegalovirus exposure and HLA in healthy donors. This CDR3 has 13 residues. Germline V gene lookup returns CDR1 SEHNR and CDR2 FQNEAQ (reference sequence). V lost 7 bases and J lost 4, with 13 bases in between. PCR used 60 Vbeta primers and 13 Jbeta primers. TCRdb keeps only in-frame clones here, not all; method: immunoSEQ multiplex PCR. The sample gives some 65,000 clones, 62% of which show up once; 2.5% to 3.5% is in the top ten. This sequence was found in a man in his thirties or forties in good health and CMV-seronegative. The chain carries TRBV7-9 and TRBJ2-5; no reliable D call. The sample was PBMCs. CDR3 region: CASTPSGLETQYF. Written as DNA, the CDR3 is TGTGCCAGCACCCCTTCAGGTTTAGAGACCCAGTACTTC.